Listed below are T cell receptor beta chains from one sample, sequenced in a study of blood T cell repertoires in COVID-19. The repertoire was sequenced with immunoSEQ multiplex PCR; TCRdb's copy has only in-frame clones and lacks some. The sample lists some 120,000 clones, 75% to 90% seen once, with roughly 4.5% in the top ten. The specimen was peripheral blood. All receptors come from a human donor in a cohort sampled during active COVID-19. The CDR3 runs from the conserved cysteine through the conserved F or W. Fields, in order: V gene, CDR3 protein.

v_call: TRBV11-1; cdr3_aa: CASSTRAGPYNEQFF
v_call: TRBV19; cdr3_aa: CASSIPGEAKNIQYF
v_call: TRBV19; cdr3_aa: CASSSGTVADTQYF
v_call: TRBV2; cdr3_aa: CASSGGRGAYEQYF
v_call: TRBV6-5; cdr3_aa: CASRIGVGNQPQHF
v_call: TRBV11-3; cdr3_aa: CASSLEDSSPLHF
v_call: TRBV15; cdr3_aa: CATARLAGGPDHETQYF
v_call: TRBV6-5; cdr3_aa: CASSEGQSVWGYTF
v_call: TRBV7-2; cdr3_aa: CASSRRTADNEQFF
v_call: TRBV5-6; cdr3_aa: CASSFLRGGGGGQPQHF
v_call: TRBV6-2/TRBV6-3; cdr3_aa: CASSSSGRDDSPLHF
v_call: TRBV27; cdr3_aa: CASRRDRTSGTQYF
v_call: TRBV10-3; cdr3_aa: CAISERAGGTEAFF
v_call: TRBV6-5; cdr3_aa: CASSYSTPGSYNEQFF
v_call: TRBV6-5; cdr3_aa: CASSWAGESDTQYF
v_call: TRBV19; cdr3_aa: CASSRSPDWDQPQHF
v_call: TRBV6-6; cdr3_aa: CATSGQGRNQPQHF
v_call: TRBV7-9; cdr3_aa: CASSLEVRGVEGYTF
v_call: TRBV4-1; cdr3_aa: CASSQRQADIQYF
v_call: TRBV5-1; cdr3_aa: CASSLAPRGVSPLHF
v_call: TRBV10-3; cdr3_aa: CAISESPGRGYTF
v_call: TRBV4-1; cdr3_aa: CASSQGLAGTSTDTQYF
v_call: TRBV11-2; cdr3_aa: CASSFSGSSVWETQYF
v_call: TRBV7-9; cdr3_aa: CASSLVGGVPTDTQYF
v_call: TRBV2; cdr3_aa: CASEYENTGELFF
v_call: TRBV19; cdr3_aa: CASSSSGYNEQFF
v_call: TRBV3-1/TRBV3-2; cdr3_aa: CASSQGQLYGYTF
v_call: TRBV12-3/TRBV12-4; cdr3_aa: CASSLGGKNGYTF
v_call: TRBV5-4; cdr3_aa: CASSLAGGAGSVETQYF
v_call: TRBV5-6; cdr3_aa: CASSLEQVWYGYTF
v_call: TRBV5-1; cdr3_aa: CASREGSTRTDTQYF
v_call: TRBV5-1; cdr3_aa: CASSYRAGLGDEQFF
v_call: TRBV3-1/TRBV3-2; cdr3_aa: CASSQDTQGNEQFF
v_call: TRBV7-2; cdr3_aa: CASSFLTSGSTDTQYF
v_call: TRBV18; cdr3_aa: CASSPISGPYEKLFF
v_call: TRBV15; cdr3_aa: CATSDSGGPTDTQYF
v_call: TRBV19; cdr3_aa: CASSPSGTGGFTEAFF
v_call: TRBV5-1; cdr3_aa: CASSLTGPNQPQHF
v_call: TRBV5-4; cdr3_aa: CASSLGGSGFTDTQYF
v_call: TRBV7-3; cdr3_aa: CASSLRETGGQETQYF
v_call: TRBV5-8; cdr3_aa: CASSSRGAGGETQYF
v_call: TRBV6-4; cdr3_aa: CASKETGAAYGYTF
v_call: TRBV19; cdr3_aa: CASSYRESNQPQHF
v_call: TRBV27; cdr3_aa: CASSFLSSPLHF
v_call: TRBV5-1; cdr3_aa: CASSSTGSGANVLTF
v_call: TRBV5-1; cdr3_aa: CASSSGGQNNEQFF